The 32 T cell receptor beta chains below all came from one sample that was sequenced in a study of T cells expressing NK-cell markers. TCRdb reprocessed the 5' RACE reads and keeps a single row for each CDR3 protein, giving no DNA. Its listing shows roughly 390,000 distinct CDR3 sequences. The source material was blood T cells: a sorted CD56 or NKG2C T cell subset, CD4+ or CD8+ T cells, or bulk PBMC T cells (not recorded which). The receptors come from a woman aged 45-65 years in good health.

This sequence joins TRBV6-2 or TRBV6-3 and TRBJ2-3; TCRdb's D gene call, TRBD2, goes unchecked for lack of DNA. Germline CDR1 is MNHEY and CDR2 is SVGEGT. There are 13 residues in the CDR3. CDR3 protein: CASSSTLAGGQYF.

The rearrangement uses TRBV11-3 and TRBJ2-3; TCRdb picks TRBD2, but there is no DNA to check that call. The CDR3 runs to 15 residues. Germline CDR1 SGHNT, CDR2 YENEEA. The CDR3 here is CASSSVAGVTDTQYF.

The V and J genes are TRBV28 and TRBJ1-1; the TCRdb D gene call, TRBD1, has no DNA to confirm it. This CDR3 is built from 12 residues. Germline-derived CDR1 and CDR2 are MDHEN and SYDVKM. This CDR3 reads CAADPQGAEAFF.

The chain carries TRBV12-3 or TRBV12-4 and TRBJ2-1; the TCRdb call, TRBD1, lacks DNA for checking. The CDR3 spans 12 residues. CDR3 residues: CASSLGVVSEFF.

V is TRBV6-5 and J is TRBJ2-1; TCRdb reports TRBD1, a call that lacks DNA to check it against. This CDR3 has 16 amino acids. Germline assignment: CDR1 MNHEY and CDR2 SVGAGI. CDR3 residues: CASSYLPGGSYNEQFF.

The rearrangement joins TRBV20-1 to TRBJ2-1; TCRdb's D gene call, TRBD2, goes unchecked for lack of DNA. Germline CDR1 is DFQATT and CDR2 is SNEGSKA (reference sequence). CDR3 length: 15 amino acids. Here the CDR3 reads CSAIISGRAYNEQFF.

V usage is TRBV12-3 or TRBV12-4 and J usage is TRBJ2-6. CDR3 size: 14 residues. This CDR3 reads CASSIAVGGQLLTF.

The rearrangement links TRBV11-3 to TRBJ2-1; the D call of TRBD2 rests on TCRdb alone, since no DNA is present to check it. The CDR3 covers 16 residues. CDR1 SGHNT and CDR2 YENEEA come from the germline V gene. The CDR3 spells CASSTVAGANYNEQFF.

This rearrangement joins TRBV5-1 to TRBJ2-2; the TCRdb D gene call, TRBD1, has no DNA to confirm it. The CDR3 is 15 amino acids. Germline V gene sequence: CDR1 SGHRS, CDR2 YFSETQ. This chain's CDR3 is CASSLQGARTGELFF.

V usage is TRBV5-1 and J usage is TRBJ2-1. Germline CDR1 and CDR2: SGHRS and YFSETQ. The CDR3 has 16 residues. This CDR3 is CASSLAEVAGPTEQFF.

The gene calls are TRBV24-1 and TRBJ2-5; checking the TCRdb D call of TRBD1 is not possible without DNA. Germline lookup yields CDR1 KGHDR and CDR2 SFDVKD. CDR3 size: 18 residues. CDR3 region: CATSGPTGQGVPQETQYF.

The chain couples TRBV10-3 to TRBJ2-6. This CDR3 has 15 amino acids. CDR1 is ENHRY, CDR2 SYGVKD, per germline. The CDR3 is CAISAVESGANVLTF.

V and J are TRBV20-1 and TRBJ2-1; lacking DNA, the TRBD2 call made by TCRdb goes unchecked. The CDR3 spans 14 residues. The germline V gene encodes CDR1 DFQATT and CDR2 SNEGSKA (reference sequence). The CDR3 region is CSALTSQAYNEQFF.

V and J are TRBV12-3 or TRBV12-4 and TRBJ1-1. The CDR3 sequence is 15 residues long. CDR3 region: CASSFRTVLNTEAFF.

The rearrangement links TRBV11-3 to TRBJ2-1. Germline lookup yields CDR1 SGHNT and CDR2 YENEEA. CDR3 length: 16 amino acids. The CDR3 protein is CASSSGSQSSYNEQFF.

The V and J genes are TRBV6-6 and TRBJ1-4. Germline CDR1 is MNHNY and CDR2 is SVGAGI (reference sequence). The CDR3 extends over 15 amino acids. CDR3 in amino acids: CASSYGRGTAEKLFF.

The gene calls are TRBV2 and TRBJ2-5. This CDR3 spans 14 amino acids. The V gene's germline CDR1 is SNHLY and CDR2 FYNNEI. The CDR3 here is CASKSRLSQETQYF.

The J gene is TRBJ2-5, the V gene TRBV5-5; absent DNA, TCRdb's TRBD2 call cannot be checked. CDR3 size: 15 residues. CDR1 SGHKS and CDR2 YYEKEE come from the germline V gene (reference sequence). The CDR3 protein is CASRKEVHHRETQYF. The variable domain in full, completed from reference TRBV5-5 and TRBJ2-5, reads DAGVTQSPTHLIKTRGQQVTLRCSPISGHKSVSWYQQVLGQGPQFIFQYYEKEERGRGNFPDRFSARQFPNYSSELNVNALLLGDSALYLCASRKEVHHRETQYFGPGTRLLVL.

The chain joins TRBV15 to TRBJ2-4; absent DNA, TCRdb's TRBD1 call cannot be checked. CDR3 length: 15 residues. Germline V gene sequence: CDR1 LNHNV, CDR2 YYDKDF (reference sequence). CDR3 region: CATSREGTAKNIQYF.

The chain has TRBV20-1 and TRBJ2-7; the D call of TRBD1 rests on TCRdb alone, since no DNA is present to check it. Per germline, CDR1 DFQATT and CDR2 SNEGSKA (reference sequence). The CDR3 spans 12 residues. The CDR3 protein is CSAGGKRYEQYF.

The V and J genes are TRBV11-2 and TRBJ2-5; without DNA, the TCRdb call of TRBD2 cannot be checked. Per germline, CDR1 SGHAT and CDR2 FQNNGV. This CDR3 region has 15 residues. The CDR3 reads CASSLVQGFGETQYF.

This chain uses TRBV7-9 with TRBJ2-1; TCRdb selects TRBD1, and the lack of DNA leaves this call unchecked. Per germline, CDR1 SEHNR and CDR2 FQNEAQ (reference sequence). The CDR3 is made up of 19 amino acids. This chain's CDR3 is CASSSQRSPLGGSYNEQFF.

The CDR3 here is CSVSTSGEQYF. The chain has TRBV29-1 and TRBJ2-7; lacking DNA, the TRBD2 call made by TCRdb goes unchecked. Germline V CDR1 and CDR2: SQVTM, ANQGSEA. This CDR3 is 11 amino acids long.

The chain joins TRBV11-2 to TRBJ2-3; with no DNA, the TCRdb D assignment of TRBD2 cannot be verified. CDR3 length: 16 residues. CDR1 is SGHAT, CDR2 FQNNGV, per germline. The CDR3 spells CASSPWRASSTDTQYF. Full variable domain (missing parts from reference TRBV11-2 and TRBJ2-3): EAGVAQSPRYKIIEKRQSVAFWCNPISGHATLYWYQQILGQGPKLLIQFQNNGVVDDSQLPKDRFSAERLKGVDSTLKIQPAKLEDSAVYLCASSPWRASSTDTQYFGPGTRLTVL.

The chain recombines TRBV20-1 with TRBJ2-1; the TRBD2 assignment by TCRdb is unverifiable without DNA. CDR3 length equals 18 residues. CDR1 DFQATT and CDR2 SNEGSKA come from the germline V gene (reference sequence). CDR3 sequence reads: CSARDPWASGDGFNEQFF.

V usage is TRBV28 and J usage is TRBJ2-1; TCRdb lists TRBD2, though no DNA is available to test this call. The CDR3 totals 14 residues. The germline gives CDR1 MDHEN, CDR2 SYDVKM. CDR3 region: CASILTSGRGEQFF.

The gene calls are TRBV15 and TRBJ2-1. The CDR3 is made up of 13 amino acids. Germline V CDR1 and CDR2: LNHNV, YYDKDF (reference sequence). CDR3 sequence reads: CATSSPRGNEQFF.

The J gene is TRBJ2-2, the V gene TRBV20-1; TCRdb calls TRBD1, which cannot be checked without DNA. There are 14 residues in the CDR3. The V gene's germline CDR1 is DFQATT and CDR2 SNEGSKA (reference sequence). CDR3: CSARHSWPGGELFF.

The V gene is TRBV15, the J gene TRBJ2-3; absent DNA, TCRdb's TRBD1 call cannot be checked. Germline CDR1 reads LNHNV; CDR2 reads YYDKDF (reference sequence). The CDR3 extends over 15 amino acids. Here the CDR3 reads CATSSGVPGTDTQYF.

The chain employs TRBV25-1 and TRBJ1-2. CDR1 is MGHDK, CDR2 SYGVNS, per germline. This CDR3 comprises 12 residues. This CDR3 reads CASRGSSYGYTF.

The chain has TRBV18 and TRBJ1-2; TCRdb designates TRBD1, a call that cannot be tested without DNA. CDR3 length: 12 residues. Per germline, CDR1 KGHSH and CDR2 LQKENI. CDR3 loop: CASSGQVDGYTF.

The chain links TRBV29-1 to TRBJ1-1; lacking DNA, the TRBD1 call made by TCRdb goes unchecked. The length of the CDR3 is 15 residues. Germline CDR1 is SQVTM and CDR2 is ANQGSEA. This CDR3 reads CSLLNTGTANTEAFF.